A selection of T cell receptor beta chains follows, all from one sample in a study of blood T cell repertoires in COVID-19. The repertoire was sequenced with immunoSEQ multiplex PCR; TCRdb's copy has only in-frame clones and lacks some. This sample has about 95,000 clones, with around 86% found just once. The source material was peripheral blood. These receptors originate from a man in his 60s with COVID-19, enrolled during active disease. Each CDR3 is given with its conserved first and last residue. The D gene is left open where the match is weak. Clone size is shown for a subset of rows, as once, few, many or a class of expanded clone.

V	J	D	size	DNA	CDR3
TRBV21-1	TRBJ2-5	NA	NA	TGTGCCAGCAGCAAAGGTTCAGGGGCTTCGCCCCAAGAGACCCAGTACTTC	CASSKGSGASPQETQYF
TRBV4-1	TRBJ2-1	TRBD2	NA	TGCGCCAGCAGCCAAGTGTCGGCGGGAGTTACCTACAATGAGCAGTTCTTC	CASSQVSAGVTYNEQFF
TRBV2	TRBJ2-5	TRBD1	NA	TGTGCCAGCAGTGAACTCCAGGGGGCGAGGGAGACCCAGTACTTC	CASSELQGARETQYF
TRBV6-5	TRBJ1-1	NA	NA	TGTGCCAGCAGTTACCCAAGGGGGAGAAACACTGAAGCTTTCTTT	CASSYPRGRNTEAFF
TRBV30	TRBJ2-7	NA	NA	TGTGCCTGGAGTGTACTGAGCAGGTCCGACGAGCAGTACTTC	CAWSVLSRSDEQYF
TRBV7-2	TRBJ1-2	NA	NA	TGTGCCAGCAGCTTAAGCCTGGAGAGCTACACCTTC	CASSLSLESYTF
TRBV29-1	TRBJ1-1	TRBD1	NA	TGCAGCGTCCGGACAGGGGGGACTGAAGCTTTCTTT	CSVRTGGTEAFF
TRBV3-1/TRBV3-2	TRBJ1-5	NA	NA	TGTGCCAGCAGCCAAGAGACATTGGATCAGCCCCAGCATTTT	CASSQETLDQPQHF
TRBV7-9	TRBJ2-1	TRBD1	NA	TGTGCCAGCAGCTTACAGACAGGGGAATACAATGAGCAGTTCTTC	CASSLQTGEYNEQFF
TRBV7-2	TRBJ1-6	TRBD1	NA	TGTGCCAGCAGCTGGGGGGACAGGGGGCATAATTCACCCCTCCACTTT	CASSWGDRGHNSPLHF
TRBV7-6	TRBJ2-5	TRBD2	NA	TGTGCCAGCAGCCCCCCGGTGGATAGCGGGAGGGCCAGGAGAGAGTTAGAGACCCAGTACTTC	CASSPPVDSGRARRELETQYF
TRBV10-1	TRBJ2-2	TRBD2	once	TGCGCCAGCAGTGACCCCGGGACTAGCGGGCAGAACACCGGGGAGCTGTTTTTT	CASSDPGTSGQNTGELFF
TRBV29-1	TRBJ1-1	TRBD1	NA	TGCAGCGTCGCCGGACAGGGCACTGAAGCTTTCTTT	CSVAGQGTEAFF
TRBV3-1/TRBV3-2	TRBJ2-2	NA	once	TGTGCCAGCAGCCTCGGAGGGGACAACACCGGGGAGCTGTTTTTT	CASSLGGDNTGELFF
TRBV11-2	TRBJ2-2	TRBD2	NA	TGTGCCACCAGGACTAGCGGGACCAACACCGGGGAGCTGTTTTTT	CATRTSGTNTGELFF
TRBV24-1	TRBJ1-5	TRBD1	NA	TGTGCCACGGGACAGGGGAATCAGCCCCAGCATTTT	CATGQGNQPQHF
TRBV9	TRBJ1-1	TRBD1	NA	TGTGCCAGCAGCGTAGGGCCAGGGGGGATGAACACTGAAGCTTTCTTT	CASSVGPGGMNTEAFF
TRBV6-5	TRBJ2-7	TRBD2	NA	TGTGCCAGCAGTCTTGAGACTAGCACCTACGAGCAGTACTTC	CASSLETSTYEQYF
TRBV5-4	TRBJ2-7	NA	NA	TGTGCCAGCAGCCGACTAGCAACAGGGTCCTACGAGCAGTACTTC	CASSRLATGSYEQYF
TRBV30	TRBJ1-4	NA	NA	TGTGCCTGGAGTAGGAGGAGGTGGGAACTGTTTTTT	CAWSRRRWELFF
TRBV11-3	TRBJ1-2	TRBD1	once	TGTGCCAGCAGCCGAGACAGGGGGCAAGGCTACACCTTC	CASSRDRGQGYTF
TRBV6-5	TRBJ1-1	TRBD1	NA	TGTGCCAGCAGTTACGGGACAGGGGTCATGAACACTGAAGCTTTCTTT	CASSYGTGVMNTEAFF
TRBV5-1	TRBJ1-4	TRBD1	NA	TGCGCCAGCAGCTTGGGGCAGGGGACAGCAACTAATGAAAAACTGTTTTTT	CASSLGQGTATNEKLFF
TRBV3-1/TRBV3-2	TRBJ1-5	TRBD1	NA	TGTGCCAGCAGCCGGGACAGGGGGTGTAGCAATCAGCCCCAGCATTTT	CASSRDRGCSNQPQHF
TRBV12-3/TRBV12-4	TRBJ1-2	TRBD1	NA	TGTGCCAGCAGTTTATGGGACAGGAATGGCTACACCTTC	CASSLWDRNGYTF
TRBV19	TRBJ2-7	TRBD1	NA	TGTGCCACCAGACAGGGGTACTCCTACGAGCAGTACTTC	CATRQGYSYEQYF
TRBV20-1	TRBJ1-5	TRBD1	NA	TGCAGTGCTAGTTCCGACAGGGACTATCAGCCCCAGCATTTT	CSASSDRDYQPQHF
TRBV11-2	TRBJ2-7	NA	few	TGTGCCAGCAGCTTACGAGCGGAGACCCTCTACGAGCAGTACTTC	CASSLRAETLYEQYF
TRBV9	TRBJ2-7	TRBD2	NA	TGTGCCAGCAGCCACTCCTCCACGGGGACTAACTACGAGCAGTACTTC	CASSHSSTGTNYEQYF
TRBV10-3	TRBJ1-6	NA	NA	TGTGCCGTACAGGGAAATAATTCACCCCTCCACTTT	CAVQGNNSPLHF
TRBV19	TRBJ2-7	NA	NA	TGTGCCAGTAGTATTAGGGCTAGCCGGGAGTACGAGCAGTACTTC	CASSIRASREYEQYF
TRBV18	TRBJ1-1	NA	NA	TGTGCCAGCTCACCAGCAGCGGCGGCTCGGAACACTGAAGCTTTCTTT	CASSPAAAARNTEAFF
TRBV5-1	TRBJ2-1	TRBD2	once	TGCGCCAGCAGCTCCGGAGGACTAGCGGGAGACGAGCAGTTCTTC	CASSSGGLAGDEQFF
TRBV15	TRBJ1-2	TRBD1	NA	TGTGCCACCAGCAGAGATGGGACAGGGAGTCATGGCTACACCTTC	CATSRDGTGSHGYTF
TRBV19	TRBJ1-1	NA	few	TGTGCCAGTAGCCGAGGAGGCGACACTGAAGCTTTCTTT	CASSRGGDTEAFF
TRBV21-1	TRBJ2-3	NA	NA	TGTGCCAGCACCCTTAGGGGATGCACAGATACGCAGTATTTT	CASTLRGCTDTQYF